Listed below are T cell receptor beta chains from one sample, sequenced in a study of siplizumab effects on memory and regulatory T cells. Libraries were prepared by immunoSEQ multiplex PCR; TCRdb keeps only in-frame clonotypes and omits some of them. The sample contains under 150,000 clones, less than 95% of which appear only once. Sequenced material: non-Treg CD4+ T cells sorted from blood. The receptors derive from a human donor in good health. Each CDR3 is given with its conserved first and last residue. A D gene is named only where the DNA matches it firmly. Some rows have no size entry. The others give once, few or many, or a class for an expanded clone.

size: NA
D: TRBD1
V: TRBV2
length: 15
CDR3: CASTFDRGLFNEQFF

size: NA
D: NA
V: TRBV5-5
length: 15
CDR3: CASSDGRINTGELFF

size: NA
D: TRBD2
V: TRBV6-5
length: 13
CDR3: CASGTSGSNEQFF

size: NA
D: TRBD1
V: TRBV6-5
length: 16
CDR3: CASSYSRDRGTRGYTF

size: NA
D: TRBD2
V: TRBV18
length: 17
CDR3: CASSPPGLAGGPNEQFF

size: NA
D: NA
V: TRBV7-2
length: 14
CDR3: CASSIEGSSTVLFF

size: NA
D: NA
V: TRBV16
length: 15
CDR3: CASSQSQGPYNEQFF

size: NA
D: NA
V: TRBV6-1
length: 14
CDR3: CASVNTGGTDTQYF

size: NA
D: NA
V: TRBV6-5
length: 13
CDR3: CASSRFEASGYTF

size: NA
D: NA
V: TRBV7-9
length: 14
CDR3: CASSLERGSNEQFF

size: NA
D: NA
V: TRBV5-5
length: 16
CDR3: CADHGRGMSGANVLTF

size: NA
D: NA
V: TRBV7-9
length: 11
CDR3: CASSLGETAFF

size: NA
D: NA
V: TRBV19
length: 14
CDR3: CASRGGYSNQPQHF

size: NA
D: NA
V: TRBV15
length: 19
CDR3: CATSRGLSGRVGVYNEQFF

size: NA
D: NA
V: TRBV7-9
length: 12
CDR3: CASSSPNSPLHF

size: NA
D: NA
V: TRBV6-1
length: 14
CDR3: CASSGTGTDYGYTF

size: NA
D: TRBD2
V: TRBV15
length: 14
CDR3: CATSREASGRLQFF

size: NA
D: NA
V: TRBV7-3
length: 18
CDR3: CASSLTPSRGRGTDTQYF

size: NA
D: NA
V: TRBV7-2
length: 15
CDR3: CASSSRRSAKNIQYF

size: NA
D: NA
V: TRBV10-2
length: 11
CDR3: CASSQEGRQYF

size: NA
D: NA
V: TRBV6-5
length: 11
CDR3: CASSRPPEAFF

size: NA
D: NA
V: TRBV7-9
length: 15
CDR3: CASSRDARSGNTIYF

size: once
D: NA
V: TRBV18
length: 13
CDR3: CASSPETGYGYTF

size: NA
D: TRBD1
V: TRBV5-1
length: 13
CDR3: CASSFGQGNEQFF

size: NA
D: NA
V: TRBV5-6
length: 11
CDR3: CASSRNEKLFF

size: NA
D: NA
V: TRBV27
length: 16
CDR3: CASSPGGGISGNTIYF

size: once
D: NA
V: TRBV4-1
length: 13
CDR3: CASSRTDNSPLHF

size: NA
D: NA
V: TRBV9
length: 15
CDR3: CASSVNTGFAGELFF

size: NA
D: TRBD2
V: TRBV5-4
length: 17
CDR3: CASSLGFSGGLDNEQFF

size: NA
D: TRBD1
V: TRBV2
length: 12
CDR3: CASIRDSGEAFF

size: NA
D: NA
V: TRBV9
length: 15
CDR3: CASSGSALSYNEQFF

size: NA
D: TRBD1
V: TRBV6-5
length: 15
CDR3: CASSYLGQGVAEAFF

size: NA
D: TRBD2
V: TRBV7-2
length: 15
CDR3: CASRTAAGTYNEQFF

size: NA
D: TRBD1
V: TRBV15
length: 16
CDR3: CATQGAQGAEVYGYTF

size: NA
D: NA
V: TRBV5-5
length: 16
CDR3: CASSLVLARNTGELFF

size: NA
D: NA
V: TRBV12-5
length: 14
CDR3: CASGLGTGTKTQYF

size: NA
D: NA
V: TRBV2
length: 14
CDR3: CASSAPVNTGELFF

size: NA
D: TRBD1
V: TRBV25-1
length: 15
CDR3: CASSLGDSLFYGYTF

size: NA
D: NA
V: TRBV28
length: 12
CDR3: CASALPGREQYF

size: NA
D: NA
V: TRBV12-5
length: 16
CDR3: CASSPSTSLFSYEQYF

size: NA
D: TRBD1
V: TRBV5-1
length: 15
CDR3: CASSLAGQGAQPQHF

size: NA
D: TRBD1
V: TRBV18
length: 17
CDR3: CASSPPSTGGNLGKQYF

size: NA
D: TRBD1
V: TRBV11-3
length: 14
CDR3: CASSLGQGQDTQYF

size: NA
D: NA
V: TRBV10-3
length: 16
CDR3: CAISELGSGARQPQHF

size: NA
D: TRBD2
V: TRBV18
length: 18
CDR3: CASSPGLAGGFSTDTQYF

size: NA
D: TRBD2
V: TRBV7-8
length: 17
CDR3: CASSSTVLAGVSNEQFF

size: NA
D: TRBD2
V: TRBV9
length: 15
CDR3: CASSYSGGRYNEQFF

size: NA
D: NA
V: TRBV5-4
length: 16
CDR3: CASSPIMPPNTGELFF